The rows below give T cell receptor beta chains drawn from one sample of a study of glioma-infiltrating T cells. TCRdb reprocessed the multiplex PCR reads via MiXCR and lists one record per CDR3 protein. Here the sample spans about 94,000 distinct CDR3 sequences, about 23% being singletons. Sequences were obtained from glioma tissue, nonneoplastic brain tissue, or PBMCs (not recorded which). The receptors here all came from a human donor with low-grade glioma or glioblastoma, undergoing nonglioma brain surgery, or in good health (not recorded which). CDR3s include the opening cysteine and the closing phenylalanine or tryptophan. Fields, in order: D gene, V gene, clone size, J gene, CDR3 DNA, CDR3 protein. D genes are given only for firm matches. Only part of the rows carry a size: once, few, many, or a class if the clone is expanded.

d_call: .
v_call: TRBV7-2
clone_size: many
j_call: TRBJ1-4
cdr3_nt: TGTGCCAGCAGCTCCCCGGGGGACGAAAAACTGTTTTTT
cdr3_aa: CASSSPGDEKLFF

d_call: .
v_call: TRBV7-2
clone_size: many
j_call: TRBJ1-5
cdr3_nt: TGTGCCAGCAGCTCCGGGACGGGCAATCAGCCCCAGCATTTT
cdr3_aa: CASSSGTGNQPQHF

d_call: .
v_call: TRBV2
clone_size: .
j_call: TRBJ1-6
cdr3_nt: TGTGCCAGAAGTGAGGATGGACGGGAGGGGTCACCCCTCCACTTT
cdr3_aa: CARSEDGREGSPLHF

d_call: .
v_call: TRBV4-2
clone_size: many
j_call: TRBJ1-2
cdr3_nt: TGTGCCAGCAGCCCCGAGGGACGGCCCTATGGCTACACCTTC
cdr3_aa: CASSPEGRPYGYTF

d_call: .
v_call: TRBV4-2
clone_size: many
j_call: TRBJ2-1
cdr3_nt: TGTGCCAGCAGCCAAGAGGCGAGCTCCTACAATGAGCAGTTCTTC
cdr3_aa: CASSQEASSYNEQFF

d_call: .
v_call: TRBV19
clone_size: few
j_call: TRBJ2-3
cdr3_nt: TGTGCCAGTAGTCACTACGGCGTCGGCACAGATACGCAGTATTTT
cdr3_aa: CASSHYGVGTDTQYF

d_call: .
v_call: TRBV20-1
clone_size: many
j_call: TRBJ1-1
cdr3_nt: TGCAGTGCTAGAGATCGCGGGGGGCCTTTCTACACTGAAGCTTTCTTT
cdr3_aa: CSARDRGGPFYTEAFF

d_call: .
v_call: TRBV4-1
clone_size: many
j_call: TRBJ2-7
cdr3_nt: TGCGCCAGCAGCCAAATAAGACCCGGCAAGCAGTACTTC
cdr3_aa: CASSQIRPGKQYF

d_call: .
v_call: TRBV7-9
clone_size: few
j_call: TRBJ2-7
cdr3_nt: TGTGCCAGCAGCTTAGTTACGCGTGAGCAGTACTTC
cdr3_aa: CASSLVTREQYF

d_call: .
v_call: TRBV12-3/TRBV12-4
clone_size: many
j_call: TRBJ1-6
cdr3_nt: TGTGCCAGCAGTTTACGGGGCCCACTTAATAATTCACCCCTCCACTTT
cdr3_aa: CASSLRGPLNNSPLHF

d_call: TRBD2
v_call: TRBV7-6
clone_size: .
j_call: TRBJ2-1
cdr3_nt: TGTGCCAGCACCCGGACTAGCGGAGGCGATGAGCAGTTCTTC
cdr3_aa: CASTRTSGGDEQFF

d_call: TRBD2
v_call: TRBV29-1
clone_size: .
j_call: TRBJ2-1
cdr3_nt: TGCAGCGTTCGGACTAGCGGGGAATACAATGAGCAGTTCTTC
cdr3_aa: CSVRTSGEYNEQFF

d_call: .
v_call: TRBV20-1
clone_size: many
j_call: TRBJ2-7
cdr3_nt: TGCAGTGCTAGAGATCTGGGGAAAGGCTACGAGCAGTACTTC
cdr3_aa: CSARDLGKGYEQYF

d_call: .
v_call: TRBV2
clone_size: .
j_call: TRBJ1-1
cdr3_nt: TGTGCCAGCGGGAAGGCAAGGAGCACTGAAGCCTTCTTT
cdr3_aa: CASGKARSTEAFF

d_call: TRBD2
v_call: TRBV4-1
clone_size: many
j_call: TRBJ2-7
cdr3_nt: TGCGCCAGCAGCCAAGTCGGGACTAGCGCTCTCTACGAGCAGTACTTC
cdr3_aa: CASSQVGTSALYEQYF

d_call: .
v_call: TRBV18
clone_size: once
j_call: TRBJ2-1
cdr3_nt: TGTGCCAGCTCACTCTCTGCACCGGGGAGCTCCTACAATGAGCAGTTCTTC
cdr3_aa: CASSLSAPGSSYNEQFF

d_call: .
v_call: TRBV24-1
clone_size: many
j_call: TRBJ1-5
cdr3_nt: TGTGCCACCAGTGATTTGCCGGTACAGGAGAATAGCAATCAGCCCCAGCATTTT
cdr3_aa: CATSDLPVQENSNQPQHF

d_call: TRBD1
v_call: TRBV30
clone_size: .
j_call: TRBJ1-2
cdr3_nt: TGTGCCTGGTCGGGACAGGTTGACTACACCTTC
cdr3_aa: CAWSGQVDYTF

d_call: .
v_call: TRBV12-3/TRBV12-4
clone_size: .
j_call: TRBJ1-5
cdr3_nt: TGTGCCAGCAGTTCAGATGGGGGCTACCAGCCCCAGCATTTT
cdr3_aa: CASSSDGGYQPQHF

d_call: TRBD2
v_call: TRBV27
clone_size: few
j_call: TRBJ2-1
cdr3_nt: TGTGCCAGCAGTCCCCGACTAGCGGGAGATGAGCAGTTCTTC
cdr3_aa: CASSPRLAGDEQFF

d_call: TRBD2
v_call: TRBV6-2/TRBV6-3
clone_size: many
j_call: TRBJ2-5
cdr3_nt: TGTGCCAGCAGTTATCTAGCGGGCACGAGAGAGACCCAGTACTTC
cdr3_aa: CASSYLAGTRETQYF

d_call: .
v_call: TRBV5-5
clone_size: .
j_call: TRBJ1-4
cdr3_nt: TGTGCCAGCAGCTCGGACGTGTATAATGAAAAACTGTTTTTT
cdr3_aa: CASSSDVYNEKLFF

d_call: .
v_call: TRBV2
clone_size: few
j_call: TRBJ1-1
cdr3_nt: TGTGCCAGCCTATTCAGGGTAGGCACTGAAGCTTTCTTT
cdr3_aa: CASLFRVGTEAFF

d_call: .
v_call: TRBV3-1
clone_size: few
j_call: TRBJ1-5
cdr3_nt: TGTGCCAGCAGCCATGCCTCCTCACAGGGAGTGCAGCATTTT
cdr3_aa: CASSHASSQGVQHF

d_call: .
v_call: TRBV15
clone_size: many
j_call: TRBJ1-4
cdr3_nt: TGTGCCACCAGCAGAGACAGGAATGAAAAACTGTTTTTT
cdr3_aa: CATSRDRNEKLFF

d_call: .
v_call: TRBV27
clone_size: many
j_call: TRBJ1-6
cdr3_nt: TGTGCCAGCAGTGGCAGCCATAATTCACCCCTCCACTTT
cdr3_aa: CASSGSHNSPLHF